This entry concerns a single T cell receptor beta chain. Its antigen is not identified. Compared with germline, one end of the junction differs, possibly owing to a read error. CDR1 is SGHDT and CDR2 is YYEEEE in the germline V gene. CDR3 length equals 17 residues. This specimen belongs to a study of a mutant IDH1 vaccine in newly diagnosed glioma. Across the study: Previous treatment comprised radiotherapy, temozolomide, or both, mostly both.

Study-wide results and limits: Among top peripheral T cell clonotypes, changes seemed unrelated to pseudoprogression.

Clones were sequenced by immunoSEQ multiplex PCR, and TCRdb holds only the in-frame ones, with some missing. The profile shows about 54,000 clones, approximately 81% of them singletons. Stated time point: week 5, during vaccination. Mutant IDH1 20-mer peptide, at 300 ug, made up each vaccine dose, with topical imiquimod. Each donor presented with a new WHO grade 3 or 4 astrocytoma that tested IDH1-mutant and showed ATRX loss. V usage is TRBV5-6 and J usage is TRBJ2-7; 10 positions agree with TRBD2. The source of this sequence is a man younger than 40 with glioma. The sequenced sample was PBMCs, obtained from a glioma patient whose treatment included an IDH1 peptide vaccine. In DNA form, the CDR3 reads TGTGCCCGCAGCTTGAGGGGTAGCGGGGGGTTTTCCTACGAGCAGTACTTC. Translating it yields CARSLRGSGGFSYEQYF. The whole variable domain, filled in from reference TRBV5-6 and TRBJ2-7, reads DAGVTQSPTHLIKTRGQQVTLRCSPKSGHDTVSWYQQALGQGPQFIFQYYEEEERQRGNFPDRFSGHQFPNYSSELNVNALLLGDSALYLCARSLRGSGGFSYEQYFGPGTRLTVT.